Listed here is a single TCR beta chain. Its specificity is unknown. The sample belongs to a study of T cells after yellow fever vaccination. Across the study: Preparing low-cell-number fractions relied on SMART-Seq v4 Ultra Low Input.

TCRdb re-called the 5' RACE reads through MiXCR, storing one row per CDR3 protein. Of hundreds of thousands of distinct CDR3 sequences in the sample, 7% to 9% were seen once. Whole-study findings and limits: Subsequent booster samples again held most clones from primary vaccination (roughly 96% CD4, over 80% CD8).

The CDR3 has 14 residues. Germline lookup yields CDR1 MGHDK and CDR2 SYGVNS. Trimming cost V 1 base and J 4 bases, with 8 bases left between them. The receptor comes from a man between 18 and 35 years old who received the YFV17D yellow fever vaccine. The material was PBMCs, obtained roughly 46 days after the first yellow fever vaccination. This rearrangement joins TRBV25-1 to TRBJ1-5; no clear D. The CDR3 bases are TGTGCCAGCAGTGAATCGAGTGGGAATCAGCCCCAGCATTTT. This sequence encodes CASSESSGNQPQHF. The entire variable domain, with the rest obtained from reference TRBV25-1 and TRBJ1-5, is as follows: EADIYQTPRYLVIGTGKKITLECSQTMGHDKMYWYQQDPGMELHLIHYSYGVNSTEKGDLSSESTVSRIRTEHFPLTLESARPSHTSQYLCASSESSGNQPQHFGDGTRLSIL.